This T cell receptor beta chain is from a study of blood T cell repertoires in COVID-19. As for the study in general: The origin of the acute and convalescent COVID-19 samples was the United States, Italy and Spain. Sources were T cells, B-cell-depleted T cells, or PBMCs; the material itself was cDNA or gDNA.

In the authors' methods: Reference gene primer amplification yielded estimated nucleated cell counts. Method: immunoSEQ multiplex PCR; TCRdb's copy keeps in-frame clones and lacks some. V, J and clone size derive from that table, while D and trimming were established from the DNA sequence. The sample lists roughly 260,000 clones; around 87% were seen once. Germline assignment: CDR1 GTSNPN and CDR2 SVGIG (reference sequence). The CDR3 contains 13 residues. Trimming took 2 bases from V and 0 from J, leaving 8 bases between them. Sequencing was done on a sample of peripheral blood. The chain has TRBV30 and TRBJ2-7, with D maybe TRBD2 (5 bases). The clonotype was recovered from a woman aged 50 to 60 with acute or convalescent COVID-19. CDR3 protein: CAWSLGSSYEQYF. As DNA, the CDR3 is TGTGCCTGGAGTTTGGGGAGCTCCTACGAGCAGTACTTC.